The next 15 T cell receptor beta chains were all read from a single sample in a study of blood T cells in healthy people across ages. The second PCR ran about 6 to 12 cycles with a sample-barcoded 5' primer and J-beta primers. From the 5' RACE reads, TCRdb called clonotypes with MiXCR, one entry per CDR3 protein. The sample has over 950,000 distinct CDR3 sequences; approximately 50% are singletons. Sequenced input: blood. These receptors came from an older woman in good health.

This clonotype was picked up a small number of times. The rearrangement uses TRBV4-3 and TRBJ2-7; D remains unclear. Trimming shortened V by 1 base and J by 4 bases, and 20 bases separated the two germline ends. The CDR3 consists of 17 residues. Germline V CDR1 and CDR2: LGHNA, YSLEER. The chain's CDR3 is CASSQVSWGQQRYEQYF. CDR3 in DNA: TGCGCCAGCAGCCAAGTTAGTTGGGGTCAGCAGAGGTACGAGCAGTACTTC.

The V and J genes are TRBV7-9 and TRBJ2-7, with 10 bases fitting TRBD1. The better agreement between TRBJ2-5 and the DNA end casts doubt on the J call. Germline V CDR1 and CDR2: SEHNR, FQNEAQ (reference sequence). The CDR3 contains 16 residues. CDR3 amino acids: CASSSRDRGHWETQYF. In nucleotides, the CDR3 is TGTGCCAGCAGCTCCCGGGACAGGGGCCATTGGGAGACCCAGTACTTC.

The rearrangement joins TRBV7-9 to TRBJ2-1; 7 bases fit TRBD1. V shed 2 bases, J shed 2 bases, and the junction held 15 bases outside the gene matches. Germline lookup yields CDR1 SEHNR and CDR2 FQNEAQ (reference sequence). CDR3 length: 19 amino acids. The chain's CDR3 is CASSLIGTDQARPYNEQFF. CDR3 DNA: TGTGCCAGCAGCTTAATCGGGACAGACCAGGCCAGGCCCTACAATGAGCAGTTCTTC.

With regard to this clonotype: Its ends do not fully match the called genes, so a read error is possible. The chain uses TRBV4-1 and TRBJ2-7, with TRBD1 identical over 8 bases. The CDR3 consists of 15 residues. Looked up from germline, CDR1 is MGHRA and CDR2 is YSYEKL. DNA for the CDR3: TGCGCCGGCAGCCAAAAGGCAGGGGGCGAGTACGAGCAGTACTTC. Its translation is CAGSQKAGGEYEQYF.

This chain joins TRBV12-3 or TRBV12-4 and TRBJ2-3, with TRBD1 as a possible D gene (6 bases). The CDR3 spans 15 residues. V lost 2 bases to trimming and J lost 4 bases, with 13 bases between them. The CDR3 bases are TGTGCCAGCAGTTTAAACGCGGCAGGGGCAGATACGCAGTATTTT. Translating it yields CASSLNAAGADTQYF.

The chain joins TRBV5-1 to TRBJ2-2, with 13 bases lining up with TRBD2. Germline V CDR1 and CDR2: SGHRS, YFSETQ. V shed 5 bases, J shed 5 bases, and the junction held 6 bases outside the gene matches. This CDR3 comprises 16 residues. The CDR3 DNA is TGCGCCAGCAGGACGGGACTAGCGGGATATACCGGGGAGCTGTTTTTT. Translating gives CASRTGLAGYTGELFF.

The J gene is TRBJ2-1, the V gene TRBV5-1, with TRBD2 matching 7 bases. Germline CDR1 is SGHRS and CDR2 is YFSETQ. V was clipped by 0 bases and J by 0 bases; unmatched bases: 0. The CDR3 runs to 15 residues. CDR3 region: CASSLERDSYNEQFF. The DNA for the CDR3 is TGCGCCAGCAGCTTGGAGCGGGACTCCTACAATGAGCAGTTCTTC.

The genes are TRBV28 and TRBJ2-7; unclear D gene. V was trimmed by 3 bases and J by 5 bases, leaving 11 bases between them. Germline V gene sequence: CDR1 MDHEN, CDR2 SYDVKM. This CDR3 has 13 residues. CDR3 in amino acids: CASSFPHTHEQYF. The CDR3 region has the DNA TGTGCCAGCAGTTTCCCACATACCCACGAGCAGTACTTC.

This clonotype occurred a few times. CDR3 protein: CSASGADSYNEQFF. The CDR3 nucleotides are TGCAGTGCTAGTGGGGCAGACTCGTACAATGAGCAGTTCTTC. The chain recombines TRBV20-1 with TRBJ2-1; D possibly corresponds to TRBD1 (5 bases). The V gene lost 3 bases and the J gene lost 4 bases, with 13 bases spanning the gap. CDR1 and CDR2 from the germline V gene are DFQATT and SNEGSKA (reference sequence). The length of the CDR3 is 14 residues.

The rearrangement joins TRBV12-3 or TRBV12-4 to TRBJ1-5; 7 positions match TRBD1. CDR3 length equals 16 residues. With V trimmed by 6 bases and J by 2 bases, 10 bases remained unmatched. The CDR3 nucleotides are TGTGCCAGCAGCATGAGACAGGGACTTGGCAATCAGCCCCAGCATTTT. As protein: CASSMRQGLGNQPQHF.

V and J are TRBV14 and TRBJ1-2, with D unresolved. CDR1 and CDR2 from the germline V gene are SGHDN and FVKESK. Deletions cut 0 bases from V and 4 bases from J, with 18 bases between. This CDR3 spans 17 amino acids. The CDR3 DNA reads TGTGCCAGCAGCCAAGATATAGGGCGGATCTCGGGCTATGGCTACACCTTC. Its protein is CASSQDIGRISGYGYTF.

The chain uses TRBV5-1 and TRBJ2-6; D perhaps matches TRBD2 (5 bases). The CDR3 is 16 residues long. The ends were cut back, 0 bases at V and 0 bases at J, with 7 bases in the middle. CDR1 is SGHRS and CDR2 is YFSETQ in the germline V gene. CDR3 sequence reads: CASSLGTPSGANVLTF. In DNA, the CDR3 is TGCGCCAGCAGCTTGGGGACTCCCTCTGGGGCCAACGTCCTGACTTTC.

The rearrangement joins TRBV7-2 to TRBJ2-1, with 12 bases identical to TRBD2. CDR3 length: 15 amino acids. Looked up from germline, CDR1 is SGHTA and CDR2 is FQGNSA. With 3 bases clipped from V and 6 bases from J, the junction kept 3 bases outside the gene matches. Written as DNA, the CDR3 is TGTGCCAGCAGCTTCCTAGCGGGAGGGCTCAATGAGCAGTTCTTC. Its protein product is CASSFLAGGLNEQFF.

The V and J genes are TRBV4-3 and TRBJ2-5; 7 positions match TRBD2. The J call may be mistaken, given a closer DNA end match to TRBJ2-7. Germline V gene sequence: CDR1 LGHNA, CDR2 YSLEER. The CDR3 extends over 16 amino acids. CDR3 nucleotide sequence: TGCGCCAGCAGCCAAGATCCGGCGGGAGCTTTCTACGAGCAGTACTTC. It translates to CASSQDPAGAFYEQYF.

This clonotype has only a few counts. The CDR3 bases are TGTGCCAGCAGCATGGGACAGGGATTTTATGGCTACACCTTC. Protein: CASSMGQGFYGYTF. V is TRBV9 and J is TRBJ1-2, with 9 bases fitting TRBD1. This CDR3 is built from 14 residues. The germline gives CDR1 SGDLS, CDR2 YYNGEE. After removal of 4 bases from V and 5 bases from J, the junction contained 6 bases not matched to a gene.